Below are 20 T cell receptor beta chains sequenced from a single sample in a study of blood T cell repertoires in COVID-19 (dated by TCRdb to about 2020). The library was produced with the immunoSEQ multiplex PCR assay. TCRdb obtained this table from immuneACCESS and retained in-frame rearrangements with V and J assigned. These tables miss some clones; where compared with another copy, unresolved V genes account for less than half of the shortfall, and the remainder is unexplained. The sample profile shows 120,000 to 150,000 clones; 85% of them were found once. The top ten clonotypes cover around 2.9% of the sample. Source material: peripheral blood. Receptors were obtained from a man over 45 with acute or convalescent COVID-19.

The rearrangement uses TRBV7-9 and TRBJ2-5, with D tentatively TRBD1 (5 bases). Germline V gives CDR1 SEHNR, CDR2 FQNEAQ (reference sequence). V was pared by 2 bases and J by 3 bases, with 10 bases between. The CDR3 is 14 residues long. The CDR3 here is CASSLLGREETQYF. The CDR3 bases are TGTGCCAGCAGCTTATTGGGCAGGGAAGAGACCCAGTACTTC.

This chain uses TRBV7-9 with TRBJ1-2; TRBD1 might be the D (6 bases). CDR1 SEHNR and CDR2 FQNEAQ come from the germline V gene (reference sequence). The ends were cut back, 4 bases at V and 6 bases at J, with 12 bases in the middle. The CDR3 loop spans 13 amino acids. This chain's CDR3 is CASSYTGQDGYTF. CDR3 nucleotide sequence: TGTGCCAGCAGCTACACGGGACAAGATGGCTACACCTTC.

The chain combines TRBV6-5 with TRBJ1-6, with D perhaps matching TRBD1 (5 bases). This CDR3 is built from 12 residues. Between the trimmed V and J ends, which lost 6 bases and 15 bases, there was a span of 15 bases. CDR1 and CDR2 from the germline V gene are MNHEY and SVGAGI. The CDR3 here is CASRRTGDLLHF. In DNA, the CDR3 is TGTGCCAGCAGAAGAACAGGAGACCTCCTCCACTTT.

The chain is built from TRBV5-1 and TRBJ2-7, with D tentatively TRBD2 (5 bases). The CDR3 consists of 15 residues. Trimming pared 4 bases from V and 0 bases from J, leaving 14 bases between. Germline CDR1 is SGHRS and CDR2 is YFSETQ. CDR3 loop: CASSLATEVSYEQYF. The CDR3 DNA sequence: TGCGCCAGCAGCCTCGCGACGGAGGTCTCCTACGAGCAGTACTTC.

This clone was recorded once. The genes are TRBV2 and TRBJ2-5, with 13 bases identical to TRBD2. Germline V gene lookup returns CDR1 SNHLY and CDR2 FYNNEI. The trim removed 3 bases at V and 6 bases at J, leaving 10 bases unmatched. This CDR3 has 17 amino acids. The CDR3 spells CASSDPLAGGGWKTQYF. The CDR3 region has the DNA TGTGCCAGCAGTGACCCACTAGCGGGAGGGGGGTGGAAGACCCAGTACTTC.

The chain links TRBV10-3 to TRBJ1-2, with 11 bases identical to TRBD1. Germline V gene data show CDR1 as ENHRY and CDR2 as SYGVKD. This CDR3 spans 15 amino acids. Germline trimming cut 5 bases from V and 4 bases from J; bases unmatched to any gene: 6. The CDR3 bases are TGTGCCATCAGTTCACCGGGACAGGGGGTCTATGGCTACACCTTC. Translated, it gives CAISSPGQGVYGYTF.

V is TRBV3-1 (or the pseudogene TRBV3-2) and J is TRBJ1-2, with 7 nucleotides matching TRBD1. The CDR3 is 14 amino acids. Per the germline V gene, CDR1 is LGHDT and CDR2 is YNNKEL (reference sequence). With 4 bases clipped from V and 5 bases from J, the junction kept 7 bases outside the gene matches. Here the CDR3 DNA reads TGTGCCAGCAGCCCCACAGGGGTGTGGTATGGCTACACCTTC. Encoded protein: CASSPTGVWYGYTF.

V usage is TRBV2 and J usage is TRBJ2-5; TRBD2 matches at 7 bases. CDR1 SNHLY and CDR2 FYNNEI come from the germline V gene. V gave up 3 bases and J gave up 2 bases; unmatched junction bases: 3. The CDR3 consists of 14 residues. The CDR3 spells CASSDSGGQETQYF. The CDR3 nucleotides are TGTGCCAGCAGTGATTCGGGGGGTCAAGAGACCCAGTACTTC.

The J gene is TRBJ1-6, the V gene TRBV6-2 or TRBV6-3; D not resolved. The V gene lost 0 bases and the J gene lost 2 bases, with 8 bases spanning the gap. This CDR3 contains 16 residues. Germline values: CDR1 MNHEY, CDR2 SVGEGT. The CDR3 here is CASSYSRGTYNSPLHF. The CDR3 coding sequence is TGTGCCAGCAGTTACTCGAGAGGGACCTATAATTCACCCCTCCACTTT.

This chain links TRBV18 with TRBJ1-5; no clear D gene. CDR3 size: 17 residues. The V end was cut by 3 bases, the J end by 0 bases, with 15 bases between. The germline gives CDR1 KGHSH, CDR2 LQKENI. The DNA of the CDR3 is TGTGCCAGCTCACCCGGGATCGGGTCGTATAGCAATCAGCCCCAGCATTTT. Protein: CASSPGIGSYSNQPQHF.

This clone has a single count. The chain carries TRBV6-6 and TRBJ2-1; 11 nucleotides line up with TRBD2. The CDR3 sequence is 16 residues long. The V gene's germline CDR1 is MNHNY and CDR2 SVGAGI (reference sequence). Unmatched junction bases numbered 8, after V lost 6 bases and J lost 4 bases. CDR3 residues: CASSQTGTSGYNEQFF. The DNA of the CDR3 is TGTGCCAGCAGCCAAACCGGGACTAGCGGATACAATGAGCAGTTCTTC.

The J gene is TRBJ2-5, the V gene TRBV3-1 (or the pseudogene TRBV3-2); 12 bases match TRBD2. V lost 4 bases and J lost 4; bases outside the gene matches: 7. The CDR3 runs to 16 residues. Germline lookup yields CDR1 LGHDT and CDR2 YNNKEL (reference sequence). The CDR3 here is CASSPPTSGSSETQYF. In DNA, the CDR3 is TGTGCCAGCAGCCCACCGACTAGCGGGAGTTCAGAGACCCAGTACTTC.

The V gene is TRBV27, the J gene TRBJ2-3, with 9 bases that match TRBD2. The CDR3 length is 16 residues. V was pared by 3 bases and J by 2 bases, with 6 bases of the junction left unmatched. Germline CDR1 MNHEY, CDR2 SMNVEV (reference sequence). The CDR3 reads CASSLSSGAYTDTQYF. The DNA for the CDR3 is TGTGCCAGCAGTTTGTCTAGCGGGGCCTACACAGATACGCAGTATTTT.

The chain recombines TRBV2 with TRBJ2-7; 8 bases are shared with TRBD1. V was clipped by 6 bases and J by 2 bases; unmatched bases: 6. The CDR3 consists of 14 residues. Germline loops: CDR1 SNHLY, CDR2 FYNNEI. CDR3 protein: CASRSGQATYEQYF. DNA of the CDR3: TGTGCCAGCAGATCGGGACAGGCCACCTACGAGCAGTACTTC.

The rearrangement links TRBV9 to TRBJ2-2; 12 nucleotides line up with TRBD2. Unmatched junction bases numbered 4, after V lost 4 bases and J lost 6 bases. Germline values: CDR1 SGDLS, CDR2 YYNGEE. This CDR3 is built from 15 residues. The CDR3 spells CASSPRLAGAGELFF. In nucleotides, the CDR3 is TGTGCCAGCAGCCCCCGACTAGCGGGAGCCGGGGAGCTGTTTTTT.

The chain has TRBV28 and TRBJ2-5, with a weak D call TRBD1 (8 bases). The V gene lost 6 bases and the J gene lost 5 bases, with 19 bases spanning the gap. The CDR3 length is 15 residues. The germline V gene encodes CDR1 MDHEN and CDR2 SYDVKM. Here the CDR3 reads CASSSGAGGMETQYF. The CDR3 nucleotides are TGTGCCAGCAGCAGCGGGGCAGGGGGCATGGAGACCCAGTACTTC.

The chain uses TRBV6-6 and TRBJ2-7, with 8 nucleotides matching TRBD1. The CDR3 extends over 15 amino acids. CDR1 is MNHNY, CDR2 SVGAGI, per germline (reference sequence). V shed 4 bases and J 6 bases; nucleotides not matched to a gene: 11. CDR3 amino acids: CASSSELTGGAEQYF. The CDR3 bases are TGTGCCAGCAGTTCGGAATTAACAGGGGGAGCCGAGCAGTACTTC.

CDR3 loop: CASSIGGSGSSETQYF. The CDR3 DNA is TGTGCCAGTAGTATTGGGGGTAGCGGGAGTAGTGAGACCCAGTACTTC. The chain couples TRBV19 to TRBJ2-5, with TRBD2 identical over 9 bases. V trimming: 3 bases; J trimming: 5 bases; junction bases outside the gene matches: 10. Germline-derived CDR1 and CDR2 are LNHDA and SQIVND (reference sequence). CDR3 length: 16 amino acids.

The chain employs TRBV10-3 and TRBJ1-1; possibly TRBD1 for D (6 bases). Trimming pared 1 base from V and 0 bases from J, leaving 9 bases between. From germline, CDR1 is ENHRY and CDR2 SYGVKD. CDR3 length: 15 residues. CDR3 protein: CAISELRDMNTEAFF. The CDR3 DNA is TGTGCCATCAGTGAGTTGAGGGACATGAACACTGAAGCTTTCTTT.

This chain links TRBV9 with TRBJ2-5, with 7 positions matching TRBD2. The ends lost 2 bases at V and 0 bases at J; junction bases unmatched: 4. Per the germline V gene, CDR1 is SGDLS and CDR2 is YYNGEE. This CDR3 has 15 residues. The CDR3 nucleotides read TGTGCCAGCAGCGTTGGGGGACTAAACCAAGAGACCCAGTACTTC. Its protein product is CASSVGGLNQETQYF.